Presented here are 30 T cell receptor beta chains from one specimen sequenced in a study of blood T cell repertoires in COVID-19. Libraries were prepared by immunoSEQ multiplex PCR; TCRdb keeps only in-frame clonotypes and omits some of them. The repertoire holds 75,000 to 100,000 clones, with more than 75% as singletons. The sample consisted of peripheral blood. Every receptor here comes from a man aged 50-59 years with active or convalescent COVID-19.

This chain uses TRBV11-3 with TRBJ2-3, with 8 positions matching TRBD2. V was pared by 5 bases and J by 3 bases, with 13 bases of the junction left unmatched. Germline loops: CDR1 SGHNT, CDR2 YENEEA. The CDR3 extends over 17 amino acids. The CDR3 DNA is TGTGCCAGCAGCCCCGGACAGCGGACTAGCACAACAGATACGCAGTATTTT. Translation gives CASSPGQRTSTTDTQYF.

CDR3 coding DNA: TGTGCCACCAGTGACGGGGGGACAGGCGAAGGGGAAAAACTGTTTTTT. Residues: CATSDGGTGEGEKLFF. The chain recombines TRBV24-1 with TRBJ1-4, with 8 bases matching TRBD1. CDR3 length: 16 residues. The V gene end was trimmed by 4 bases and the J gene end by 8 bases; junction bases not matched to a gene: 11. From germline, CDR1 is KGHDR and CDR2 SFDVKD.

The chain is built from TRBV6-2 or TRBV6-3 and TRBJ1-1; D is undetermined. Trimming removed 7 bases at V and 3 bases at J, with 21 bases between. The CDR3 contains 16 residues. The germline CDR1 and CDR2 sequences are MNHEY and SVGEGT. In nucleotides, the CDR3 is TGTGCCAGCACCCCCTATGAGGCGAAGAGGGACACTGAAGCTTTCTTT. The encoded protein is CASTPYEAKRDTEAFF.

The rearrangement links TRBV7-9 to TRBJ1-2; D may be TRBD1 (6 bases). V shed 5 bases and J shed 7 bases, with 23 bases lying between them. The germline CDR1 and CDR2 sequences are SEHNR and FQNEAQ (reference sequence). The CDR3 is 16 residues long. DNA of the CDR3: TGTGCCAGCAGCCCCTCCCGGGACACACGACGGGGTGGCTACACCTTC. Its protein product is CASSPSRDTRRGGYTF. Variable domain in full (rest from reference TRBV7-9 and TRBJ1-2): DTGVSQNPRHKITKRGQNVTFRCDPISEHNRLYWYRQTLGQGPEFLTYFQNEAQLEKSRLLSDRFSAERPKGSFSTLEIQRTEQGDSAMYLCASSPSRDTRRGGYTFGSGTRLTVV.

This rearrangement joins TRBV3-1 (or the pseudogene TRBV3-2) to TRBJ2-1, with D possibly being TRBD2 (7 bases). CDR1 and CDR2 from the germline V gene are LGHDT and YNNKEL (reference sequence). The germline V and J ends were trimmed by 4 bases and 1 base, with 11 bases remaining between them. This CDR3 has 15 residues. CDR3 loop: CASSRGGASYNEQFF. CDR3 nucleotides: TGTGCCAGCAGCCGTGGGGGGGCTTCCTACAATGAGCAGTTCTTC.

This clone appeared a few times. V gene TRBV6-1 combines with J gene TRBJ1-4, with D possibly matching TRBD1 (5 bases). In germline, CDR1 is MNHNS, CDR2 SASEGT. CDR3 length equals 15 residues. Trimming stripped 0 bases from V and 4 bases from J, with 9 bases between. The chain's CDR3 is CASSEAAGFNEKLFF. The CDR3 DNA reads TGTGCCAGCAGTGAAGCAGCAGGGTTTAATGAAAAACTGTTTTTT.

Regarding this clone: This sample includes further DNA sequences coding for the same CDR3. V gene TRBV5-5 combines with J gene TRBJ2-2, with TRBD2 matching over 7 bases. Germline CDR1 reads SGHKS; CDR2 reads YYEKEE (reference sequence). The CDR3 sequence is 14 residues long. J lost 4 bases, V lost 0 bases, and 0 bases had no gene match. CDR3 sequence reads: CASSLAGGTGELFF. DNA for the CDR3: TGTGCCAGCAGCTTGGCGGGAGGCACCGGGGAGCTGTTTTTT.

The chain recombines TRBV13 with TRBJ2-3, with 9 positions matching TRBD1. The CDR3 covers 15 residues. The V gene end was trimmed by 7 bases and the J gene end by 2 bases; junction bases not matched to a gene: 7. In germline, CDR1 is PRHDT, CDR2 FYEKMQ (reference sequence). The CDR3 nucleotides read TGTGCCAGCACCAGGGGGGACAGGGCCACAGATACGCAGTATTTT. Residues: CASTRGDRATDTQYF.

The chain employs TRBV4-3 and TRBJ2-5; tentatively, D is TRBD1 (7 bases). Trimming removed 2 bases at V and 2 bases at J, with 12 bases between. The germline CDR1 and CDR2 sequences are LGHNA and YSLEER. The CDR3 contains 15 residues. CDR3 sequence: CASSQNQGGQETQYF. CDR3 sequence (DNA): TGCGCCAGCAGCCAAAACCAGGGGGGTCAAGAGACCCAGTACTTC.

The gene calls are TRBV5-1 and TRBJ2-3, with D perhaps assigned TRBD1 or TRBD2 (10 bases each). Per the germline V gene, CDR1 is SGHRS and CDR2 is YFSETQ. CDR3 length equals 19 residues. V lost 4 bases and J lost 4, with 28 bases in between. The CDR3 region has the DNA TGCGCCAGCAGCCCGGGACAGGGGAGCCAGCGGGGGGGCGCAGATACGCAGTATTTT. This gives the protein CASSPGQGSQRGGADTQYF.

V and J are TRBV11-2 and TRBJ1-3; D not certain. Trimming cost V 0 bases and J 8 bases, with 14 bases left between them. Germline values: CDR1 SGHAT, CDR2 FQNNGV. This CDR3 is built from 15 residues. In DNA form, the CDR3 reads TGTGCCAGCAGCTTAGAGTTTGGTTATATAGACACCATATATTTT. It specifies CASSLEFGYIDTIYF.

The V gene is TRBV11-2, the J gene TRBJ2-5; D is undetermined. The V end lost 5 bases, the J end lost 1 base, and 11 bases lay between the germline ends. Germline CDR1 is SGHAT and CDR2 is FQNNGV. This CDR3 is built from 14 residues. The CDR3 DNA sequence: TGTGCCAGCAGCCCCCAGAATGCCCAAGAGACCCAGTACTTC. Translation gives CASSPQNAQETQYF.

The CDR3 DNA is TGTGCCAGCAGCGCCAGAGCGGGGGACACAGATACGCAGTATTTT. This translates into CASSARAGDTDTQYF. The chain combines TRBV9 with TRBJ2-3; 8 bases are shared with TRBD2. The germline gives CDR1 SGDLS, CDR2 YYNGEE. The CDR3 length is 15 residues. V shed 3 bases, J shed 2 bases, and the junction held 5 bases outside the gene matches.

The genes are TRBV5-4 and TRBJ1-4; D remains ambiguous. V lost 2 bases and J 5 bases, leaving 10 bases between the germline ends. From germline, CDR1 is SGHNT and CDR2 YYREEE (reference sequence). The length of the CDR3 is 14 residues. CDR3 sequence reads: CASSFGLLNEKLFF. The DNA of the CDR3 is TGTGCCAGCAGCTTTGGGCTGCTCAATGAAAAACTGTTTTTT.

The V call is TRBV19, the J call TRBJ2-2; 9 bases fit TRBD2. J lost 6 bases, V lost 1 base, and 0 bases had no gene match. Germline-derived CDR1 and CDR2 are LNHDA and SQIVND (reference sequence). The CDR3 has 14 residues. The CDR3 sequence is CASSIASGAGELFF. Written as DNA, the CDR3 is TGTGCCAGTAGTATAGCTAGCGGGGCCGGGGAGCTGTTTTTT. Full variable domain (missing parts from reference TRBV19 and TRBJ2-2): DGGITQSPKYLFRKEGQNVTLSCEQNLNHDAMYWYRQDPGQGLRLIYYSQIVNDFQKGDIAEGYSVSREKKESFPLTVTSAQKNPTAFYLCASSIASGAGELFFGEGSRLTVL.

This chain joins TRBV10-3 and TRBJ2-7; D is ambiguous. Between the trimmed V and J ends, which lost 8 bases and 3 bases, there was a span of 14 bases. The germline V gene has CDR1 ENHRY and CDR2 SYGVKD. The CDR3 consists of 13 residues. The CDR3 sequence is CAISVAGFYEQYV. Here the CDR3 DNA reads TGTGCCATCTCCGTCGCAGGATTCTACGAGCAGTACGTC.

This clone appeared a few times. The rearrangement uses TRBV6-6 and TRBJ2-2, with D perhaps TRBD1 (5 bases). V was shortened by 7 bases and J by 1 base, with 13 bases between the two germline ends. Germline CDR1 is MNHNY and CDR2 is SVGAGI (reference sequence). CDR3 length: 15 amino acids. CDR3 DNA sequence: TGTGCCAGCATTGACCGGACAATGAACACCGGGGAGCTGTTTTTT. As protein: CASIDRTMNTGELFF.

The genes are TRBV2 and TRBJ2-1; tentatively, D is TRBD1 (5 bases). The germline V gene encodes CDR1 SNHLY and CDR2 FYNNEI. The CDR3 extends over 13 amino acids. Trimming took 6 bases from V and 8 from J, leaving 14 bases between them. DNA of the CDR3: TGTGCCAGCAGGGGGCGCTTCAGGGATGAGCAGTTCTTC. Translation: CASRGRFRDEQFF.

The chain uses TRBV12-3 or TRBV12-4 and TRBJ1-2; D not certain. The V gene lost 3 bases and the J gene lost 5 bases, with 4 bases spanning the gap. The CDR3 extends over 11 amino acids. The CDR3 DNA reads TGTGCCAGCAGTTTCGGGTATGGCTACACCTTC. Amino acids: CASSFGYGYTF.

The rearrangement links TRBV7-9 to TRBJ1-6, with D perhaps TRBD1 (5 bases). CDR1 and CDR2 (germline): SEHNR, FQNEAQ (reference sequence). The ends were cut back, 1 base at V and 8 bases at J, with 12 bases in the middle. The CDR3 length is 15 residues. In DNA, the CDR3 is TGTGCCAGCAGCTTAGAGGGGTTAGGAGATTCACCCCTCCACTTT. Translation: CASSLEGLGDSPLHF. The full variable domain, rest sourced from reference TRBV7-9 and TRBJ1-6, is DTGVSQNPRHKITKRGQNVTFRCDPISEHNRLYWYRQTLGQGPEFLTYFQNEAQLEKSRLLSDRFSAERPKGSFSTLEIQRTEQGDSAMYLCASSLEGLGDSPLHFGNGTRLTVT.

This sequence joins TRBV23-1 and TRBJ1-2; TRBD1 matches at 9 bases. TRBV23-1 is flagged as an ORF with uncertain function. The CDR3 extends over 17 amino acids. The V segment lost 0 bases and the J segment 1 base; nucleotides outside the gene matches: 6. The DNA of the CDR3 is TGCGCCAGCAGTCAATCTCGGGACAGGGCGATTAACTATGGCTACACCTTC. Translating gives CASSQSRDRAINYGYTF.

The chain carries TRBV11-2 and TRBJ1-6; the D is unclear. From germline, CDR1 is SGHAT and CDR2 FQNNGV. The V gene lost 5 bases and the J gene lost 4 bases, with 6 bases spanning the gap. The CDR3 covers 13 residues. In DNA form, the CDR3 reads TGTGCCAGCAGCCCAACATATAATTCACCCCTCCACTTT. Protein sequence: CASSPTYNSPLHF.

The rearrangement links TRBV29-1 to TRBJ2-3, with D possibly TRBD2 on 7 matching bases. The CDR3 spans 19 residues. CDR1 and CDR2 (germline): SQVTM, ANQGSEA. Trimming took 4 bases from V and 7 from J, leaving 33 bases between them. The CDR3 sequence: CSVVPPSYGGAKEWYTQYF. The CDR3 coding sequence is TGCAGCGTTGTGCCCCCCTCTTATGGGGGGGCGAAAGAGTGGTATACGCAGTATTTT.

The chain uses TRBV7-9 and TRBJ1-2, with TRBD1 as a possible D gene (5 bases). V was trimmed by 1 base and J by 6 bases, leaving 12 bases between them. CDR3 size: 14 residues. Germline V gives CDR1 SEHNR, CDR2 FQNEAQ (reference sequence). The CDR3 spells CASSLGVGAHGYTF. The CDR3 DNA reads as TGTGCCAGCAGCTTAGGTGTAGGGGCCCATGGCTACACCTTC.

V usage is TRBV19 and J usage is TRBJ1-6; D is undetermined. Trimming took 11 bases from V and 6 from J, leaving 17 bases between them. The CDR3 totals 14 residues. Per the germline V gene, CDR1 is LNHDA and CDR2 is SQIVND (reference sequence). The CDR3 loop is CASRVGRPNSPLHF. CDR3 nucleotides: TGTGCCTCTCGTGTGGGCAGACCTAATTCACCCCTCCACTTT. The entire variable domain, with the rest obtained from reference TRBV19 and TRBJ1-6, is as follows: DGGITQSPKYLFRKEGQNVTLSCEQNLNHDAMYWYRQDPGQGLRLIYYSQIVNDFQKGDIAEGYSVSREKKESFPLTVTSAQKNPTAFYLCASRVGRPNSPLHFGNGTRLTVT.

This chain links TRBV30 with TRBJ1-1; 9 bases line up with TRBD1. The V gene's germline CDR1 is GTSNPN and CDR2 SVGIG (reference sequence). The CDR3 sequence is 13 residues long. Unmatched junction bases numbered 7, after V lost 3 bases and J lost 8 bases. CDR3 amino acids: CAWRDRGQGEAFF. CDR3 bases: TGTGCCTGGAGGGACCGGGGACAGGGCGAAGCTTTCTTT.

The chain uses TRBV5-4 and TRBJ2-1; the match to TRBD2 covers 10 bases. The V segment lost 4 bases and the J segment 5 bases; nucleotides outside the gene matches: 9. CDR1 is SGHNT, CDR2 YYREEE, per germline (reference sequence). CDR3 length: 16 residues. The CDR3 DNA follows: TGTGCCAGCAGCCTCCGGTTAGCGGGGGGAGACAATGAGCAGTTCTTC. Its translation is CASSLRLAGGDNEQFF.

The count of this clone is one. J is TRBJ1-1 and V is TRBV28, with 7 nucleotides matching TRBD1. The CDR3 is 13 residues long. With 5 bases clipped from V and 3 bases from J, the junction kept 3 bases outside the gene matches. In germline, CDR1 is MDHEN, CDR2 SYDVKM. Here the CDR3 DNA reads TGTGCCAGCAGTCCGACAGGGTACACTGAAGCTTTCTTT. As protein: CASSPTGYTEAFF.

The CDR3 DNA reads as TGTGCCTGGAGTGGAGGGACTAGTTCGTACGAGCAGTACTTC. Its protein is CAWSGGTSSYEQYF. The rearrangement links TRBV30 to TRBJ2-7, with 8 nucleotides matching TRBD2. The J segment lost 4 bases and the V segment lost 1 base, leaving 6 bases of the junction unmatched. Germline V gene data show CDR1 as GTSNPN and CDR2 as SVGIG (reference sequence). The CDR3 sequence is 14 residues long.

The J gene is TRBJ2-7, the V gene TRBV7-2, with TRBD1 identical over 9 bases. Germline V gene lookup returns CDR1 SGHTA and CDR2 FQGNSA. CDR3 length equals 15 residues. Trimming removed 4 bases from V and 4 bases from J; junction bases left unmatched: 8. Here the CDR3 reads CASSSTPGTGYEQYF. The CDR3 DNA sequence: TGTGCCAGCAGCTCTACCCCCGGGACAGGGTACGAGCAGTACTTC.